Below, 19 T cell receptor beta chains from the same sample are listed, as sequenced in a study of blood T cell repertoires in COVID-19. Produced via immunoSEQ multiplex PCR; TCRdb's table is partial and in-frame only. The data contain hundreds of thousands of clones, just under 90% of them singletons. Sequenced sample: PBMCs or T cells enriched from blood (not recorded which). These receptors were taken from a middle-aged man who had been exposed to COVID-19.

The rearrangement links TRBV6-6 to TRBJ2-1; D may be TRBD2 (5 bases). The CDR3 runs 17 residues. V lost 5 bases to trimming and J lost 0 bases, with 17 bases between them. Germline values: CDR1 MNHNY, CDR2 SVGAGI (reference sequence). CDR3 coding DNA: TGTGCCAGCAGTCCGATAGTAGCGAAGAGCTCCTACAATGAGCAGTTCTTC. Translated, it gives CASSPIVAKSSYNEQFF.

The V and J genes are TRBV15 and TRBJ1-5; D not certain. Germline assignment: CDR1 LNHNV and CDR2 YYDKDF (reference sequence). The CDR3 has 17 amino acids. V was clipped by 0 bases and J by 6 bases, with 18 bases between them. The CDR3 bases are TGTGCCACCAGCAGAGATCGAACAGCCAGTTCTGGTCAGCCCCAGCATTTT. Amino acids: CATSRDRTASSGQPQHF.

V gene TRBV5-1 combines with J gene TRBJ1-1; 8 positions match TRBD1. With V trimmed by 4 bases and J by 3 bases, 11 bases remained unmatched. Germline CDR1 reads SGHRS; CDR2 reads YFSETQ. This CDR3 is built from 16 residues. CDR3 nucleotides: TGCGCCAGCAGCCTCACGGGGCCGGGACAGGACACTGAAGCTTTCTTT. Its translation is CASSLTGPGQDTEAFF.

In this sample, this clone turned up a few times. The chain combines TRBV12-3 or TRBV12-4 with TRBJ1-2; D uncertain. This CDR3 has 12 amino acids. Trimming cost V 8 bases and J 3 bases, with 10 bases left between them. The CDR3 sequence is CASGRRDYGYTF. The CDR3 DNA reads TGTGCCAGCGGTAGACGGGACTATGGCTACACCTTC.

In its sample, this clone was seen many times. This sequence joins TRBV18 and TRBJ2-7; 10 positions match TRBD1. Germline loops: CDR1 KGHSH, CDR2 LQKENI. V lost 2 bases to trimming and J lost 4 bases; unmatched junction nucleotides: 2. The CDR3 totals 14 residues. The chain's CDR3 is CASSPGTGVYEQYF. The CDR3 coding sequence is TGTGCCAGCTCACCAGGGACAGGGGTTTACGAGCAGTACTTC.

The rearrangement uses TRBV19 and TRBJ2-3; TRBD1 is a possible D gene (6 bases). Trimming removed 4 bases from V and 0 bases from J, with 17 bases in between. In germline, CDR1 is LNHDA, CDR2 SQIVND (reference sequence). The CDR3 is made up of 17 amino acids. For the CDR3, the DNA is TGTGCCAGTAGTAACCTCCTTACAGGGAAAAGCACAGATACGCAGTATTTT. The encoded protein is CASSNLLTGKSTDTQYF.

The chain has TRBV28 and TRBJ2-5; unclear D gene. CDR3 length equals 15 residues. Germline CDR1 MDHEN, CDR2 SYDVKM. Deletions cut 3 bases from V and 1 base from J, with 12 bases between. In DNA, the CDR3 is TGTGCCAGCAGTTTCCCCCTAGGAGTCCAAGAGACCCAGTACTTC. Encoded protein: CASSFPLGVQETQYF.

This sequence joins TRBV7-2 and TRBJ2-1; tentatively, D is TRBD2 (6 bases). V lost 3 bases, J lost 3 bases, and 18 bases lay in between. The CDR3 runs to 17 residues. In germline, CDR1 is SGHTA, CDR2 FQGNSA. CDR3 in amino acids: CASSLGISRGYYNEQFF. CDR3 nucleotide sequence: TGTGCCAGCAGCTTGGGTATTTCGCGGGGCTACTACAATGAGCAGTTCTTC.

The V gene is TRBV4-1, the J gene TRBJ1-1; D gene ambiguous. The CDR3 totals 15 residues. The V and J ends lost 3 bases and 0 bases respectively, with 11 bases between them. Germline lookup yields CDR1 MGHRA and CDR2 YSYEKL. CDR3 amino acids: CASSQSPGMNTEAFF. The CDR3 DNA is TGCGCCAGCAGCCAGTCCCCGGGGATGAACACTGAAGCTTTCTTT.

The V and J genes are TRBV3-1 (or the pseudogene TRBV3-2) and TRBJ1-1; 7 bases map to TRBD1. Germline CDR1 is LGHDT and CDR2 is YNNKEL (reference sequence). The CDR3 runs 14 residues. The V and J ends lost 4 bases and 3 bases, in that order; junction bases with no gene match: 5. The CDR3 nucleotides are TGTGCCAGCAGCCTATACGACAGGGACACTGAAGCTTTCTTT. Its translation: CASSLYDRDTEAFF.

This chain links TRBV4-1 with TRBJ2-2, with 7 positions matching TRBD1. CDR3 length: 15 residues. CDR1 MGHRA and CDR2 YSYEKL come from the germline V gene. V was pared by 3 bases and J by 4 bases, with 5 bases of the junction left unmatched. CDR3 sequence reads: CASSHTGTATGELFF. In DNA, the CDR3 is TGCGCCAGCAGCCACACCGGGACAGCCACCGGGGAGCTGTTTTTT.

V and J are TRBV30 and TRBJ1-5; a weak D match, TRBD1 (6 bases). Trimming pared 5 bases from V and 5 bases from J, leaving 13 bases between. This CDR3 spans 13 amino acids. CDR1 and CDR2 from the germline V gene are GTSNPN and SVGIG (reference sequence). As DNA, the CDR3 is TGTGCCTGGGCCGGAGGGGGGGATCAGCCCCAGCATTTT. It encodes CAWAGGGDQPQHF.

This chain links TRBV30 with TRBJ1-4; no firm D call. V lost 3 bases to trimming and J lost 7 bases, with 9 bases between them. This CDR3 is 12 amino acids long. Germline values: CDR1 GTSNPN, CDR2 SVGIG (reference sequence). Here the CDR3 DNA reads TGTGCCTGGAGCGACGGACTTGAAAAACTGTTTTTT. The encoded protein is CAWSDGLEKLFF. The full variable domain, completed using reference TRBV30 and TRBJ1-4, is SQTIHQWPATLVQPVGSPLSLECTVEGTSNPNLYWYRQAAGRGLQLLFYSVGIGQISSEVPQNLSASRPQDRQFILSSKKLLLSDSGFYLCAWSDGLEKLFFGSGTQLSVL.

The chain combines TRBV7-2 with TRBJ1-3; TRBD1 might be the D (5 bases). Deletions cut 1 base from V and 9 bases from J, with 13 bases between. This CDR3 region has 14 residues. Looked up from germline, CDR1 is SGHTA and CDR2 is FQGNSA. The CDR3 loop is CASSLVREGGTIYF. The CDR3 DNA follows: TGTGCCAGCAGCTTAGTCAGGGAAGGCGGCACCATATATTTT.

A single count supports this clone. The chain carries TRBV7-2 and TRBJ1-3, with D perhaps matching TRBD1 (5 bases). Between the trimmed V and J ends, which lost 3 bases and 2 bases, there was a span of 20 bases. CDR3 length equals 18 residues. The germline V gene has CDR1 SGHTA and CDR2 FQGNSA. CDR3 coding DNA: TGTGCCAGCAGCTTCGCGATATGGGGCAGGTCCCCTGGAAACACCATATATTTT. Translating gives CASSFAIWGRSPGNTIYF. Supplemented by reference TRBV7-2 and TRBJ1-3, the full variable domain reads GAGVSQSPSNKVTEKGKDVELRCDPISGHTALYWYRQSLGQGLEFLIYFQGNSAPDKSGLPSDRFSAERTGGSVSTLTIQRTQQEDSAVYLCASSFAIWGRSPGNTIYFGEGSWLTVV.

This chain links TRBV2 with TRBJ1-3; 7 bases map to TRBD1. Germline V gene lookup returns CDR1 SNHLY and CDR2 FYNNEI. This CDR3 comprises 15 residues. Unmatched junction bases numbered 7, after V lost 5 bases and J lost 3 bases. The CDR3 coding sequence is TGTGCCAGCAGTTACCAGGGGGGAGGTGGAAACACCATATATTTT. Translated: CASSYQGGGGNTIYF.

The chain couples TRBV5-1 to TRBJ1-1; perhaps TRBD1 as D (6 bases). Trimming removed 5 bases at V and 2 bases at J, with 13 bases between. From germline, CDR1 is SGHRS and CDR2 YFSETQ. The CDR3 is 14 amino acids. The DNA for the CDR3 is TGCGCCAGCAGTTTACAGGGATTCAACACTGAAGCTTTCTTT. Residues: CASSLQGFNTEAFF.

The chain employs TRBV19 and TRBJ1-1; 9 nucleotides agree with TRBD1. The CDR3 spans 15 residues. The ends lost 4 bases at V and 2 bases at J; junction bases unmatched: 5. Germline assignment: CDR1 LNHDA and CDR2 SQIVND (reference sequence). CDR3 sequence (DNA): TGTGCCAGTAGTACGCTGGGACAGGGCAACACTGAAGCTTTCTTT. This encodes CASSTLGQGNTEAFF. Together with reference TRBV19 and TRBJ1-1, the CDR3 gives the full variable domain: DGGITQSPKYLFRKEGQNVTLSCEQNLNHDAMYWYRQDPGQGLRLIYYSQIVNDFQKGDIAEGYSVSREKKESFPLTVTSAQKNPTAFYLCASSTLGQGNTEAFFGQGTRLTVV.

The DNA of the CDR3 is TGTGCCAGTAGGCTTGGGGGGAACACAGATACGCAGTATTTT. This encodes CASRLGGNTDTQYF. The chain combines TRBV19 with TRBJ2-3; D perhaps matches TRBD2 (6 bases). Trimming pared 6 bases from V and 2 bases from J, leaving 12 bases between. The CDR3 contains 14 residues. Looked up from germline, CDR1 is LNHDA and CDR2 is SQIVND (reference sequence).